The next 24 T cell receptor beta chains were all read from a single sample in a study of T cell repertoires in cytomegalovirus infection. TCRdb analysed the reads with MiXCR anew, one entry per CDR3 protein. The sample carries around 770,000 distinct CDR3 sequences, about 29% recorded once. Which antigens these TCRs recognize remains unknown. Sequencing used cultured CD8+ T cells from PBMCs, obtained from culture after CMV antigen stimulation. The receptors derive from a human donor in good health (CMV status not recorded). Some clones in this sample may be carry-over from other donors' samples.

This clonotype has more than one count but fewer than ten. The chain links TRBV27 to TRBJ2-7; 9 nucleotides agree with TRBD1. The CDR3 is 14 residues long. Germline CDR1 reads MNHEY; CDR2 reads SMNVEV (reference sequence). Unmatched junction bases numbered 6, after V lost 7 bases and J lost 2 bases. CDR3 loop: CASTPGTGTYEQYF. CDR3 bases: TGTGCCAGCACGCCGGGGACAGGGACCTACGAGCAGTACTTC.

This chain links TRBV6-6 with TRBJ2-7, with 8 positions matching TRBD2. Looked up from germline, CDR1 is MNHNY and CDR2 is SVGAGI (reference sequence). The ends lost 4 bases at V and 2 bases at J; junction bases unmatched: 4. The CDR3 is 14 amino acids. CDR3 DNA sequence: TGTGCCAGCAGTTTGGGACTAGACCCCTACGAGCAGTACGTC. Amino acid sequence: CASSLGLDPYEQYV.

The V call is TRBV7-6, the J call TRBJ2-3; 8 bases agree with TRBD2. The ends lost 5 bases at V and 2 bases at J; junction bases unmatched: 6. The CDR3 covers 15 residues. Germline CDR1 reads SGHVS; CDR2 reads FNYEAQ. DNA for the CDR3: TGTGCCAGCAGCCGTATAGCGGGACCCACAGATACGCAGTATTTT. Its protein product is CASSRIAGPTDTQYF.

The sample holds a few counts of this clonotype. CDR3 bases: TGCAGTGCTAGAGTAAAAGGGGCAGGGAACACTGAAGCTTTCTTT. Protein: CSARVKGAGNTEAFF. The V gene is TRBV20-1, the J gene TRBJ1-1; the D gene is possibly TRBD1 (5 bases). This CDR3 has 15 amino acids. The V and J ends lost 1 base and 1 base respectively, with 13 bases between them. CDR1 is DFQATT and CDR2 is SNEGSKA in the germline V gene (reference sequence).

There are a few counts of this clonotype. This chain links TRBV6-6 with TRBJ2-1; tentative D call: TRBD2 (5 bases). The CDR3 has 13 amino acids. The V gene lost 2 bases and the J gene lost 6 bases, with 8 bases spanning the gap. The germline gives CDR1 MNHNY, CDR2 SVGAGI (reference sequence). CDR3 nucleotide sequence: TGTGCCAGCAGTTACGAGGCGGGCAATGAGCAGTTCTTC. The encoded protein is CASSYEAGNEQFF.

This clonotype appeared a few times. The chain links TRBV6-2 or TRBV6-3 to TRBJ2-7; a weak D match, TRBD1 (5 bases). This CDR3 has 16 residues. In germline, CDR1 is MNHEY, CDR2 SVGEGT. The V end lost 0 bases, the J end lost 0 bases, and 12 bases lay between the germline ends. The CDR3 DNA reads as TGTGCCAGCAGTTACTCGGCGGACACCAGCTCCTACGAGCAGTACGTC. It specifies CASSYSADTSSYEQYV.

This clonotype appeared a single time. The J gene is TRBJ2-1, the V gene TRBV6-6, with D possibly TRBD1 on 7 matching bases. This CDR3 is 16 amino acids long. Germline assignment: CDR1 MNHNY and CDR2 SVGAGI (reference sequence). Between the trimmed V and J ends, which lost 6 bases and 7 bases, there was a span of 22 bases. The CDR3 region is CASSHQLARGLNEQFF. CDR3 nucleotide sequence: TGTGCCAGCAGCCACCAGCTAGCGAGGGGGCTGAATGAGCAGTTCTTC.

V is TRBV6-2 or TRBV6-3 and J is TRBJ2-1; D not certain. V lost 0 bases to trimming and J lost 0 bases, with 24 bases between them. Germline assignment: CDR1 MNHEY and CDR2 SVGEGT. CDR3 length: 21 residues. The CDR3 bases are TGTGCCAGCAGTTACTCAAGACTCCCCGTTGGCTCGGCGAACTCCTACAATGAGCAGTTCTTC. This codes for CASSYSRLPVGSANSYNEQFF.

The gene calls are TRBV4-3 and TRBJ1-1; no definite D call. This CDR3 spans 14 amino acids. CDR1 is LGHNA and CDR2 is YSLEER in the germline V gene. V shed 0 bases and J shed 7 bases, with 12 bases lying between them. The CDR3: CASSQDIGPLEAFF. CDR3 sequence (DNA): TGCGCCAGCAGCCAAGATATAGGCCCCCTTGAAGCTTTCTTT.

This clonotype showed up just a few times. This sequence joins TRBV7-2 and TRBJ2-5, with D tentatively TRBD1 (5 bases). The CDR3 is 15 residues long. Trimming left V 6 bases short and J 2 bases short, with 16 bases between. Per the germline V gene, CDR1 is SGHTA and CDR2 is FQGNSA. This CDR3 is CASRAIGAKQETQYF. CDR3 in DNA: TGTGCCAGCAGAGCTATAGGGGCGAAACAAGAGACCCAGTACTTC.

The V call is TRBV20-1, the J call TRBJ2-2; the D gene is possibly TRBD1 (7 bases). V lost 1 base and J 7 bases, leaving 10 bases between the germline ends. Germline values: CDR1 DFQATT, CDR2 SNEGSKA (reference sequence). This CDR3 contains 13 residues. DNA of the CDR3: TGCAGTGCTAGAGGCAGGGGGGTCGGGGAGCTGTTTTTT. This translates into CSARGRGVGELFF.

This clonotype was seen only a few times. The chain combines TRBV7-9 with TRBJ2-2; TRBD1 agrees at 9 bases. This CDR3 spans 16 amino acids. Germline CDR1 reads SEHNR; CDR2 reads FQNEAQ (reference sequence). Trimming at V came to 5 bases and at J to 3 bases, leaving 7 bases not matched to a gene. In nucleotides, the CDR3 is TGTGCCAGCAGCGGATGGACAGGGGAGCACACCGGGGAGCTGTTTTTT. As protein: CASSGWTGEHTGELFF. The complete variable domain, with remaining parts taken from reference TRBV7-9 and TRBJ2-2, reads DTGVSQNPRHKITKRGQNVTFRCDPISEHNRLYWYRQTLGQGPEFLTYFQNEAQLEKSRLLSDRFSAERPKGSFSTLEIQRTEQGDSAMYLCASSGWTGEHTGELFFGEGSRLTVL.

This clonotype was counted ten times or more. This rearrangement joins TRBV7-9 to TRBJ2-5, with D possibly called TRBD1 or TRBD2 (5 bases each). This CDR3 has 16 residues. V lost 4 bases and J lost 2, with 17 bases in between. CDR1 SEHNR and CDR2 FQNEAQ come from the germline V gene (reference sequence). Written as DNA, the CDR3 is TGTGCCAGCAGCTCCCATCCGAGGGGCCGTCAAGAGACCCAGTACTTC. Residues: CASSSHPRGRQETQYF.

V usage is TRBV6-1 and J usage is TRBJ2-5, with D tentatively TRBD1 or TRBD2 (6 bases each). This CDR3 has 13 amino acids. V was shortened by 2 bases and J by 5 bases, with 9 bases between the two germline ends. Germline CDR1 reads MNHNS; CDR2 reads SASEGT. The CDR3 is CASSEWRGETQYF. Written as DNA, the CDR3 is TGTGCCAGCAGTGAATGGAGGGGGGAGACCCAGTACTTC.

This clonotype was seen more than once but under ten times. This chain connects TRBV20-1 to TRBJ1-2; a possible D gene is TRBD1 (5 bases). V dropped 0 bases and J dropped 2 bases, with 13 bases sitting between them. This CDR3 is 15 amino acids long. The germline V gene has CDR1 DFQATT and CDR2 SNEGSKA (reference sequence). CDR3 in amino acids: CSARDVQGVNYGYTF. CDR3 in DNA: TGCAGTGCTAGAGATGTTCAGGGTGTGAACTATGGCTACACCTTC.

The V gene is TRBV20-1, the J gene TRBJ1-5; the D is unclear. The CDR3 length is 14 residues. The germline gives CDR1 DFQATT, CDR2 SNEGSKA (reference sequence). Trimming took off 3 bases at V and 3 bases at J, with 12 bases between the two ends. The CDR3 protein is CSARVLGSNQPQHF. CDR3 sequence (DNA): TGCAGTGCTAGGGTCCTGGGGTCCAATCAGCCCCAGCATTTT.

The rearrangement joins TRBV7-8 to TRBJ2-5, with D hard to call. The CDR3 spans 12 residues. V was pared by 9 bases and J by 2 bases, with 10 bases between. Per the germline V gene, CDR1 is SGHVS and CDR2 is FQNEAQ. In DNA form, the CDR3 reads TGTGCCAGTGATCTAAGGCAAGAGACCCAGTACTTC. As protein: CASDLRQETQYF.

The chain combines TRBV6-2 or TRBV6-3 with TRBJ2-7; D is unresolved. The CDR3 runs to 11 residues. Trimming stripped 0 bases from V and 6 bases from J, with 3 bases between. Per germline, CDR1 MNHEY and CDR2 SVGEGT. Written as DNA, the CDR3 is TGTGCCAGCAGTTACTCGGGCGAGCAGTACGTC. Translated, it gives CASSYSGEQYV.

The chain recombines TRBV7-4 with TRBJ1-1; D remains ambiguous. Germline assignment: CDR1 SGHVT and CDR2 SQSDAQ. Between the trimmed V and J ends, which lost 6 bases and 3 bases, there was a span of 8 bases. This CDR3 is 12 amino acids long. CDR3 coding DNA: TGTGCCAGCAGGTATGCTGACACTGAAGCTTTCTTT. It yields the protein CASRYADTEAFF.

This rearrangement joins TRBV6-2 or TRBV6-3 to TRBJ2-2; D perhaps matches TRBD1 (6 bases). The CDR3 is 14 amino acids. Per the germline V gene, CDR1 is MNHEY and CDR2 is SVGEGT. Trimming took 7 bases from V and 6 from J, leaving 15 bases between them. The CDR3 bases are TGTGCCAGCACCCGACTGGACAGACCCGGGGAGCTGTTTTTT. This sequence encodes CASTRLDRPGELFF.

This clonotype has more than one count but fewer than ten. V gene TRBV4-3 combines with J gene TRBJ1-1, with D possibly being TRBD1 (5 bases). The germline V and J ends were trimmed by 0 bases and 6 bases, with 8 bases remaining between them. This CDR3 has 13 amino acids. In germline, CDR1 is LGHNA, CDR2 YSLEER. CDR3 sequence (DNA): TGCGCCAGCAGCCAAGATTGGGGCGCTGAAGCTTTCTTT. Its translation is CASSQDWGAEAFF.

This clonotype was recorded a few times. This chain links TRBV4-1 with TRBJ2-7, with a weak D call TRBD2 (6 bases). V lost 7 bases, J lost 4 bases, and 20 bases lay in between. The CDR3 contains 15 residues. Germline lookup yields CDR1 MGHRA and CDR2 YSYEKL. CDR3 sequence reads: CASTLLAGDSYEQYF. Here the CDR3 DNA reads TGCGCCAGCACCCTCCTAGCCGGGGACTCTTACGAGCAGTACTTC.

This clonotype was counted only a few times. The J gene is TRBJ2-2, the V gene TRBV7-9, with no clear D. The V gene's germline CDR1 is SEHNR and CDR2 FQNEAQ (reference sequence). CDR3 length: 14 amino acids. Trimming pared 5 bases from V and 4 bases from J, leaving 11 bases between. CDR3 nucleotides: TGTGCCAGCAGCACGCAGACCGGCACCGGGGAGCTGTTTTTT. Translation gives CASSTQTGTGELFF. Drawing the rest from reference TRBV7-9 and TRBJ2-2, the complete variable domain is DTGVSQNPRHKITKRGQNVTFRCDPISEHNRLYWYRQTLGQGPEFLTYFQNEAQLEKSRLLSDRFSAERPKGSFSTLEIQRTEQGDSAMYLCASSTQTGTGELFFGEGSRLTVL.

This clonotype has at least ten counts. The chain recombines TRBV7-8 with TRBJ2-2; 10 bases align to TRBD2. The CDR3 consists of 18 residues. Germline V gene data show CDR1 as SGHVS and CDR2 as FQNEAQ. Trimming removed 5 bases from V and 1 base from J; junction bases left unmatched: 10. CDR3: CASSPPASGGLNTGELFF. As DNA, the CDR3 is TGTGCCAGCAGCCCCCCGGCTAGCGGGGGCCTGAACACCGGGGAGCTGTTTTTT.